A selection of T cell receptor beta chains follows, all from one sample in a study of post-analysis software for immune sequencing data. TCRdb used MiXCR to reprocess the PCR reads, holding one entry per CDR3 protein. The sample shows about 500,000 distinct CDR3 sequences, roughly 45% of them seen only once. The specimen sequenced was blood. These receptors all come from a girl aged 10 to 17 with multiple sclerosis. CDR3s include the opening cysteine and the closing phenylalanine or tryptophan. A D gene is named only where the DNA matches it firmly. Not every row has a clone size; where given, it reads once, few, many or a size class.

>TRBJ2-1|once|TRBV13|TRBD1
CASSLEQGDEQFF
TGTGCCAGCAGCTTGGAACAGGGGGATGAGCAGTTCTTC
>TRBJ2-3|NA|TRBV12-3/TRBV12-4|TRBD2
CASSPSGPSGMNTQYF
TGTGCCAGCAGTCCGTCAGGCCCTAGCGGGATGAATACGCAGTATTTT
>TRBJ2-7|few|TRBV7-2|TRBD2
CASSQGSSGRTEGTYEQYF
TGTGCCAGCAGCCAGGGGTCCAGCGGGAGGACCGAGGGAACCTACGAGCAGTACTTC
>TRBJ2-3|NA|TRBV5-6|TRBD2
CASSPWGGRASTDTQYF
TGTGCCAGCAGCCCTTGGGGCGGGAGGGCAAGCACAGATACGCAGTATTTT
>TRBJ2-1|NA|TRBV15|NA
CATSRLRGLNEQFF
TGTGCCACCAGCAGGCTTCGTGGGCTCAATGAGCAGTTCTTC
>TRBJ2-1|NA|TRBV5-1|NA
CASSLRVSDDEQFF
TGCGCCAGCAGCTTGCGGGTATCGGACGATGAGCAGTTCTTC
>TRBJ2-1|NA|TRBV6-5|TRBD2
CASSTPTSGAYNEQFF
TGTGCCAGCAGTACCCCGACTAGCGGAGCCTACAATGAGCAGTTCTTC
>TRBJ2-1|NA|TRBV20-1|TRBD2
CSASLAEETQFF
TGCAGTGCTAGCCTAGCGGAAGAGACCCAGTTCTTC
>TRBJ1-5|NA|TRBV20-1|TRBD1
CSASGTGTYYSNQPQHF
TGCAGTGCTAGTGGGACAGGGACTTACTATAGCAATCAGCCCCAGCATTTT
>TRBJ2-7|NA|TRBV20-1|NA
CSADGGEGSYEQYF
TGCAGTGCCGACGGAGGTGAGGGCTCCTACGAGCAGTACTTC
>TRBJ1-5|NA|TRBV20-1|NA
CSAPGGNQPQHF
TGCAGTGCTCCAGGGGGCAATCAGCCCCAGCATTTT
>TRBJ2-1|NA|TRBV29-1|NA
CSVDYRDGPYNEQFF
TGCAGCGTTGACTACAGGGATGGACCATACAATGAGCAGTTCTTC
>TRBJ2-7|once|TRBV5-1|TRBD2
CASSLRTSAYEQYF
TGCGCCAGCAGCTTAAGGACTAGCGCCTACGAGCAGTACTTC
>TRBJ2-7|NA|TRBV7-2|NA
CASSLVGLGVDEQYF
TGTGCCAGCAGCTTAGTGGGGCTGGGCGTGGACGAGCAGTACTTC
>TRBJ2-5|NA|TRBV7-2|NA
CASSLFPGQEETQYF
TGTGCCAGCAGCTTATTTCCAGGACAAGAGGAGACCCAGTACTTC
>TRBJ2-3|NA|TRBV20-1|TRBD2
CSAWSGTGADTQYF
TGCAGTGCTTGGAGCGGGACTGGGGCAGATACGCAGTATTTT
>TRBJ1-2|NA|TRBV3-1|NA
CASSQVYSYTF
TGTGCCAGCAGCCAAGTATACAGCTACACCTTC
>TRBJ2-3|NA|TRBV2|TRBD2
CASSRTSGGFTSSTDTQYF
TGTGCCAGCAGTAGGACTAGCGGGGGGTTTACGTCTAGCACAGATACGCAGTATTTT
>TRBJ2-1|NA|TRBV5-1|NA
CASSLATGRSYNEQFF
TGCGCCAGCAGCTTGGCCACCGGACGCTCCTACAATGAGCAGTTCTTC
>TRBJ2-3|NA|TRBV24-1|TRBD1
CATSDFDRGHTDTQYF
TGTGCCACCAGTGATTTCGACAGGGGGCACACAGATACGCAGTATTTT
>TRBJ2-5|NA|TRBV28|NA
CATTGETQYF
TGTGCCACCACAGGGGAGACCCAGTACTTC
>TRBJ1-4|few|TRBV4-1|NA
CASSQDNNGQRRREKLFF
TGCGCCAGCAGCCAAGATAACAATGGACAACGGCGGAGGGAAAAACTGTTTTTT
>TRBJ2-4|NA|TRBV6-2/TRBV6-3|NA
CASRKNIQYF
TGTGCCAGCAGGAAAAACATTCAGTACTTC
>TRBJ2-1|NA|TRBV12-3/TRBV12-4|NA
CASSLAGGDPGQRFF
TGTGCCAGCAGTTTAGCTGGAGGGGACCCGGGCCAACGGTTCTTC
>TRBJ2-5|few|TRBV6-2/TRBV6-3|TRBD2
CASSYGLAGSRRGETQYF
TGTGCCAGCAGTTACGGACTAGCGGGCTCCAGAAGGGGCGAGACCCAGTACTTC
>TRBJ2-6|NA|TRBV27|NA
CASSFWPDPGANVPTF
TGTGCCAGCAGTTTCTGGCCGGATCCTGGGGCCAACGTCCCGACTTTC
>TRBJ2-3|few|TRBV3-1|NA
CASSHPGSFADTQYF
TGTGCCAGCAGCCATCCGGGAAGCTTCGCAGATACGCAGTATTTT
>TRBJ2-7|NA|TRBV7-2|NA
CASSRGQGREQYF
TGTGCCAGCAGCAGAGGGCAGGGACGCGAGCAGTACTTC
>TRBJ2-3|few|TRBV27|NA
CASSSPSATQYF
TGTGCCAGCAGTTCCCCCTCGGCTACGCAGTATTTT
>TRBJ1-1|NA|TRBV4-3|NA
CASSQDSDKYTEAFF
TGCGCCAGCAGCCAAGATTCGGACAAGTACACTGAAGCTTTCTTT
>TRBJ2-5|once|TRBV12-3/TRBV12-4|TRBD1
CASSTDRGQETQYF
TGTGCCAGCAGTACCGACAGGGGGCAAGAGACCCAGTACTTC
>TRBJ2-3|NA|TRBV14|TRBD2
CASSPGTSGFGQYF
TGTGCCAGCAGCCCCGGGACTAGCGGTTTCGGGCAGTATTTT
>TRBJ2-7|NA|TRBV4-2|NA
CASSQVGTIRAYEQYF
TGTGCCAGCAGCCAAGTCGGGACAATTAGGGCCTACGAGCAGTACTTC
>TRBJ2-1|NA|TRBV3-1|NA
CASSQDAVRGNEQFF
TGTGCCAGCAGCCAAGATGCGGTACGAGGCAATGAGCAGTTCTTC
>TRBJ2-2|NA|TRBV12-3/TRBV12-4|NA
CASRLGRNTGELFF
TGTGCCAGCAGGTTGGGGCGGAACACCGGGGAGCTGTTTTTT
>TRBJ2-1|once|TRBV5-1|NA
CASSFSTSDYNEQFF
TGCGCCAGCAGCTTTAGTACCAGCGACTACAATGAGCAGTTCTTC
>TRBJ2-7|few|TRBV20-1|NA
CSAPTGYEQYF
TGCAGTGCCCCCACGGGCTACGAGCAGTACTTC
>TRBJ1-5|NA|TRBV5-1|NA
CASSAGTGDSNQPQHF
TGCGCCAGCAGCGCAGGAACAGGTGATAGCAATCAGCCCCAGCATTTT
>TRBJ2-7|NA|TRBV7-2|TRBD1
CASSPQDRAYEQYF
TGTGCCAGCAGCCCTCAGGACAGGGCCTACGAGCAGTACTTC
>TRBJ2-5|NA|TRBV29-1|TRBD1
CSVDDPTGTGQGTQYF
TGCAGCGTTGACGACCCCACGGGGACAGGGCAAGGGACCCAGTACTTC
>TRBJ2-1|NA|TRBV6-1|TRBD2
CASSDIDSGASYNEQFF
TGTGCCAGCAGTGACATTGATAGCGGGGCCTCCTACAATGAGCAGTTCTTC
>TRBJ2-3|NA|TRBV20-1|NA
CSARAPGRLTDTQYF
TGCAGTGCTAGAGCCCCAGGGAGGTTGACAGATACGCAGTATTTT
>TRBJ2-5|NA|TRBV7-2|NA
CASSPQMETQYF
TGTGCCAGCAGCCCCCAGATGGAGACCCAGTACTTC
>TRBJ2-1|NA|TRBV29-1|NA
CSVEVMGTASYNEQFF
TGCAGCGTTGAAGTGATGGGTACAGCCTCGTACAATGAGCAGTTCTTC
>TRBJ2-1|few|TRBV28|TRBD1
CASRLPGQGGYNEQFF
TGTGCCAGCAGGCTCCCGGGACAGGGGGGATACAATGAGCAGTTCTTC
>TRBJ1-5|NA|TRBV6-2/TRBV6-3|NA
CASTKQVEGQPQHF
TGTGCCAGCACCAAACAAGTCGAAGGTCAGCCCCAGCATTTT
>TRBJ2-2|NA|TRBV7-6|NA
CASSLGLGSIGELFF
TGTGCCAGCAGCTTAGGACTAGGTTCCATCGGGGAGCTGTTTTTT
>TRBJ2-3|few|TRBV4-2|NA
CASSQEILTDTQYF
TGTGCCAGCAGCCAAGAGATCTTGACAGATACGCAGTATTTT
>TRBJ2-1|NA|TRBV6-2/TRBV6-3|TRBD2
CASSYSSLAGGPSYNEQFF
TGTGCCAGCAGTTACTCAAGTTTGGCGGGAGGTCCCTCCTACAATGAGCAGTTCTTC
>TRBJ2-1|NA|TRBV5-6|TRBD2
CASSLLASLFNEQFF
TGTGCCAGCAGCTTACTAGCGAGTCTTTTCAATGAGCAGTTCTTC
>TRBJ2-3|NA|TRBV20-1|NA
CSAREGPSTDTQYF
TGCAGTGCTAGGGAGGGGCCAAGCACAGATACGCAGTATTTT
>TRBJ1-2|NA|TRBV6-6|TRBD1
CASSPGTGIANYGYTF
TGTGCCAGCAGCCCCGGGACAGGGATAGCTAACTATGGCTACACCTTC
>TRBJ2-3|NA|TRBV27|NA
CASSLGTAIRTDTQYF
TGTGCCAGCAGTTTGGGGACCGCTATACGTACAGATACGCAGTATTTT
>TRBJ2-7|few|TRBV20-1|TRBD1
CSAPDRAVGYEQYF
TGCAGTGCTCCGGACAGGGCGGTCGGCTACGAGCAGTACTTC
>TRBJ2-3|NA|TRBV7-2|TRBD2
CASSLALGGSGDTQYF
TGTGCCAGTAGCTTAGCGCTCGGGGGGAGTGGAGATACGCAGTATTTT